The clone carrying this T cell receptor beta chain has a handful of counts. Using a J-beta primer mix together with a sample-barcoded 5' primer, a second PCR was run for roughly 7 to 11 cycles. TCRdb re-called the 5' RACE reads through MiXCR, storing one row per CDR3 protein. The sample includes under 1,100,000 distinct CDR3 sequences, about 25% of them seen just once. Germline V gene data show CDR1 as SGHAT and CDR2 as FQNNGV. The CDR3 is made up of 15 amino acids. With 6 bases removed from V and 8 bases from J, the gap between germline ends came to 20 bases. The sample is drawn from a study of blood T cells in healthy people across ages. This same sample was also part of a study on T cells of mothers and their children.

The chain combines TRBV11-2 with TRBJ2-1; D not certain. Material for sequencing was blood. The TCR was taken from a girl aged 2 to 9 in good health. This CDR3 is CASRASWRERHEQFF. Here the CDR3 DNA reads TGTGCCAGCAGAGCTTCTTGGCGAGAGAGACATGAGCAGTTCTTC.